What follows describes a single T cell receptor beta chain. Profiled with immunoSEQ multiplex PCR; TCRdb holds only in-frame clones, not every one. Of about 62,000 clones listed, around 87% are singletons. CDR1 and CDR2 (germline): SGHRS, YFSETQ. The CDR3 length is 14 residues. Trimming took 4 bases from V and 1 from J; bases not matched to a gene: 4. These data come from a study of blood T cell repertoires in COVID-19. The genes are TRBV5-1 and TRBJ2-7; 8 nucleotides agree with TRBD2. This receptor was obtained from a woman aged 55-75 years with COVID-19, enrolled during active disease. The sequenced sample consisted of peripheral blood. CDR3 in DNA: TGCGCCAGCAGCCCGGCGGGGGGTTCCTACGAGCAGTACTTC. This translates into CASSPAGGSYEQYF.